The 3 T cell receptor beta chains below all came from one sample that was sequenced in a study of shared clonotypes between healthy human individuals. TCRdb keeps only in-frame clones here, not all; method: immunoSEQ multiplex PCR. The sample holds approximately 1.4 million clones; under 99% are singletons and the top ten take roughly 0.45%. Sequenced sample: naive CD4+ T cells sorted from blood. Subset indicated: CD45RA+ positively selected. The receptors stem from a man in his thirties or forties in good health.

The J gene is TRBJ2-1, the V gene TRBV7-2; tentative D call: TRBD1 (5 bases). There are 14 residues in the CDR3. Germline-derived CDR1 and CDR2 are SGHTA and FQGNSA. Deletions cut 1 base from V and 3 bases from J, with 7 bases between. The DNA of the CDR3 is TGTGCCAGCAGCTTAGAGGGGTTCTACAATGAGCAGTTCTTC. The encoded protein is CASSLEGFYNEQFF. Together with reference TRBV7-2 and TRBJ2-1, the CDR3 gives the full variable domain: GAGVSQSPSNKVTEKGKDVELRCDPISGHTALYWYRQSLGQGLEFLIYFQGNSAPDKSGLPSDRFSAERTGGSVSTLTIQRTQQEDSAVYLCASSLEGFYNEQFFGPGTRLTVL.

V gene TRBV20-1 combines with J gene TRBJ2-7; no firm D call. The germline V gene has CDR1 DFQATT and CDR2 SNEGSKA (reference sequence). The CDR3 has 10 amino acids. CDR3 in amino acids: CTAHPYEQYF. CDR3 nucleotide sequence: TGCACCGCCCACCCCTACGAGCAGTACTTC.

This clone occurred once. The chain joins TRBV5-1 to TRBJ1-4, with 7 bases fitting TRBD1. CDR3 length: 15 amino acids. CDR1 is SGHRS, CDR2 YFSETQ, per germline. V trimming: 2 bases; J trimming: 8 bases; junction bases outside the gene matches: 9. The CDR3 nucleotides read TGCGCCAGCAGCTTCGTCCCGGGACAGAACGAAAAACTGTTTTTT. Protein sequence: CASSFVPGQNEKLFF.